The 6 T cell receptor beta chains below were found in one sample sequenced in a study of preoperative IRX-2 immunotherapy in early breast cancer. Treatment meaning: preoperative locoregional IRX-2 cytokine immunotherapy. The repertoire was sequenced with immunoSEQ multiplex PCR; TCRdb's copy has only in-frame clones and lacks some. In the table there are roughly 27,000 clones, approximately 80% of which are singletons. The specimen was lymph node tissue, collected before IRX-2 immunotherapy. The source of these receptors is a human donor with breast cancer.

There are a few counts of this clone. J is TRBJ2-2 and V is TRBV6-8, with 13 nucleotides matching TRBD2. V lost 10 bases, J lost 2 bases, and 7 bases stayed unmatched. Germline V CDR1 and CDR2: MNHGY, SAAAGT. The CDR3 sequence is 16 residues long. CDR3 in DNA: TGTGCCATCAGGGGGACTAGCGGGGCCAACACCGGGGAGCTGTTTTTT. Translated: CAIRGTSGANTGELFF.

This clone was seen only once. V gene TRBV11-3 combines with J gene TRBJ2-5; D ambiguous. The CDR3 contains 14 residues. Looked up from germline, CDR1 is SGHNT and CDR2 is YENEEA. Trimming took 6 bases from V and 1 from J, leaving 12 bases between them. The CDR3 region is CASRAFAPQETQYF. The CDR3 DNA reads TGTGCCAGCAGGGCCTTTGCACCCCAAGAGACCCAGTACTTC.

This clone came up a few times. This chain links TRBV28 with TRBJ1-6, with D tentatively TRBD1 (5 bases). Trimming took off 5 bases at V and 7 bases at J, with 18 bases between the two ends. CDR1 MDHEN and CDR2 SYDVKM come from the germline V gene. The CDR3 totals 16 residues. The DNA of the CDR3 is TGTGCCAGCAGTCCCTACGGGCAGGGTCGGAATTCACCCCTCCACTTT. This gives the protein CASSPYGQGRNSPLHF.

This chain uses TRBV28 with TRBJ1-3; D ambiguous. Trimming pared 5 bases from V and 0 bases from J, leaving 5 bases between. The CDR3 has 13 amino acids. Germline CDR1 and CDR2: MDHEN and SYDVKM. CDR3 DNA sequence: TGTGCCAGCAGTCTCTACTCTGGAAACACCATATATTTT. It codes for CASSLYSGNTIYF.

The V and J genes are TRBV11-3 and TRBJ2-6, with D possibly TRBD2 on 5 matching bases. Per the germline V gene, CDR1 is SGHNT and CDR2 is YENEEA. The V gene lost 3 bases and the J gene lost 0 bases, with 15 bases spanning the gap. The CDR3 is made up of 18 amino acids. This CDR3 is CASSLAGIQNSGANVLTF. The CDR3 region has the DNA TGTGCCAGCAGCTTGGCCGGGATCCAAAACTCTGGGGCCAACGTCCTGACTTTC.

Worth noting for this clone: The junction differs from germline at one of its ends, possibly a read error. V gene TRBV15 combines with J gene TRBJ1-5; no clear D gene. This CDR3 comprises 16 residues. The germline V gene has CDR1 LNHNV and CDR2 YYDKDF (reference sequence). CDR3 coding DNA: TGTGCCAGCAGCCCCGGGGTGGGGTATAGCAATCAGCCCCAGCATTTT. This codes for CASSPGVGYSNQPQHF.